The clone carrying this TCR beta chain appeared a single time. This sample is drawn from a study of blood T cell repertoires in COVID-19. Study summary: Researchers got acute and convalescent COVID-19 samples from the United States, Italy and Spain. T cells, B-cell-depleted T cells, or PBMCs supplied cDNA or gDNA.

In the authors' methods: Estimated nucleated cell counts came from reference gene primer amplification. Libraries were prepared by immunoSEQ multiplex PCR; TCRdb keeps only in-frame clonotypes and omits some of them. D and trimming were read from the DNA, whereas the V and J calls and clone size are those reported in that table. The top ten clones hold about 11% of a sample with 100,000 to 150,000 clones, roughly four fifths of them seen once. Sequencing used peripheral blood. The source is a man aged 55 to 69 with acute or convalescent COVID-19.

In DNA, the CDR3 is TGTGCCAGCAGCCGGGCAGAATGGAAACTAGCCAAAAACATTCAGTACTTC. Translation gives CASSRAEWKLAKNIQYF. The J gene is TRBJ2-4, the V gene TRBV3-1 (or the pseudogene TRBV3-2); D call uncertain. Trimming took off 4 bases at V and 0 bases at J, with 16 bases between the two ends. Germline V gives CDR1 LGHDT, CDR2 YNNKEL (reference sequence). This CDR3 comprises 17 residues.